The 23 T cell receptor beta chains given below trace back to one sample, sequenced in a study of shared T cell receptors in the human thymus. Assay: immunoSEQ multiplex PCR; the TCRdb copy retains only in-frame clones and omits some. The sample holds hundreds of thousands of clones, 70% to 90% seen once. This same sample was also part of a study on human thymus T cells.

The material sequenced was thymocytes. The receptors were gathered from a boy in the first two years of life with a congenital heart defect.

CDR3 sequence reads: CASSEWGAGANVLTF. The DNA for the CDR3 is TGTGCCAGCAGTGAATGGGGGGCTGGGGCCAACGTCCTGACTTTC. The rearrangement joins TRBV2 to TRBJ2-6; D perhaps matches TRBD2 (6 bases). CDR1 is SNHLY and CDR2 is FYNNEI in the germline V gene. The V end lost 2 bases, the J end lost 2 bases, and 7 bases lay between the germline ends. The CDR3 runs to 15 residues. Full variable domain (remainder filled in from reference TRBV2 and TRBJ2-6): EPEVTQTPSHQVTQMGQEVILRCVPISNHLYFYWYRQILGQKVEFLVSFYNNEISEKSEIFDDQFSVERPDGSNFTLKIRSTKLEDSAMYFCASSEWGAGANVLTFGAGSRLTVL.

The V and J genes are TRBV27 and TRBJ2-3, with a possible D match to TRBD2 (5 bases). The CDR3 consists of 17 residues. Trimming left V 7 bases short and J 2 bases short, with 22 bases between. The germline CDR1 and CDR2 sequences are MNHEY and SMNVEV (reference sequence). The CDR3 is CASTLKGGRRDTDTQYF. The CDR3 region has the DNA TGTGCCAGCACGCTGAAGGGCGGGCGAAGGGACACAGATACGCAGTATTTT.

This sequence joins TRBV5-1 and TRBJ2-7, with 8 bases matching TRBD2. Trimming took 1 base from V and 5 from J; bases not matched to a gene: 14. The CDR3 sequence is 17 residues long. CDR1 is SGHRS and CDR2 is YFSETQ in the germline V gene. The CDR3 bases are TGCGCCAGCAGCTTGAATCCCCCCCAGCGGGAGTCCCACGAGCAGTACTTC. This sequence encodes CASSLNPPQRESHEQYF.

The CDR3 is CASSQIPGTVDWYSYEQYF. CDR3 DNA: TGTGCCAGCAGCCAGATTCCCGGGACAGTGGACTGGTACTCCTACGAGCAGTACTTC. This rearrangement joins TRBV7-8 to TRBJ2-7; 7 nucleotides align to TRBD1. CDR1 and CDR2 from the germline V gene are SGHVS and FQNEAQ. V dropped 5 bases and J dropped 0; count of bases not matched to a gene: 19. This CDR3 comprises 19 residues.

The chain carries TRBV7-6 and TRBJ2-2; TRBD2 is a possible D gene (5 bases). This CDR3 has 15 residues. Germline CDR1 and CDR2: SGHVS and FNYEAQ. Trimming removed 1 base from V and 5 bases from J, with 11 bases in between. The CDR3 DNA follows: TGTGCCAGCAGCTTAGTCGGTCGAGGGACCGGGGAGCTGTTTTTT. Its translation is CASSLVGRGTGELFF.

The genes are TRBV30 and TRBJ2-7; 7 nucleotides match TRBD2. From germline, CDR1 is GTSNPN and CDR2 SVGIG (reference sequence). With 0 bases clipped from V and 1 base from J, the junction kept 12 bases outside the gene matches. The CDR3 loop spans 17 amino acids. CDR3 sequence reads: CAWSVRLGSGGSYEQYF. The CDR3 coding sequence is TGTGCCTGGAGTGTACGATTGGGGTCGGGAGGTTCCTACGAGCAGTACTTC.

V and J are TRBV4-2 and TRBJ1-5; TRBD1 agrees at 7 bases. Looked up from germline, CDR1 is LGHNA and CDR2 is YNFKEQ. The CDR3 contains 17 residues. After removal of 3 bases from V and 1 base from J, the junction contained 9 bases not matched to a gene. For the CDR3, the DNA is TGTGCCAGCAGCCAGGACGGACCGGGACAGAGCAATCAGCCCCAGCATTTT. Amino acid sequence: CASSQDGPGQSNQPQHF.

The CDR3 nucleotides are TGTGCCAGCAGCTTCCGCACTAGCTCCTACGAGCAGTACTTC. Encoded protein: CASSFRTSSYEQYF. V usage is TRBV5-6 and J usage is TRBJ2-7, with D possibly matching TRBD2 (5 bases). CDR3 length equals 14 residues. Per the germline V gene, CDR1 is SGHDT and CDR2 is YYEEEE. The V gene lost 2 bases and the J gene lost 0 bases, with 9 bases spanning the gap.

V and J are TRBV19 and TRBJ1-5, with D possibly being TRBD1 (6 bases). Germline loops: CDR1 LNHDA, CDR2 SQIVND (reference sequence). The V gene lost 5 bases and the J gene lost 1 base, with 12 bases spanning the gap. The CDR3 has 15 residues. CDR3 amino acids: CASSLDRLSNQPQHF. The CDR3 DNA reads as TGTGCCAGTAGTCTCGACAGGCTAAGCAATCAGCCCCAGCATTTT.

V and J are TRBV5-6 and TRBJ1-2; 10 bases map to TRBD1. CDR1 is SGHDT and CDR2 is YYEEEE in the germline V gene. The CDR3 has 14 residues. Trimming took 0 bases from V and 7 from J; bases not matched to a gene: 3. CDR3 nucleotide sequence: TGTGCCAGCAGCTTGGCCGACAGGGGGCTTGGCTACACCTTC. Protein product: CASSLADRGLGYTF.

The chain recombines TRBV4-2 with TRBJ1-5; no clear D. Germline CDR1 and CDR2: LGHNA and YNFKEQ. V lost 1 base, J lost 0 bases, and 19 bases lay in between. This CDR3 is built from 19 residues. The CDR3 protein is CASSQGTAPGPYSNQPQHF. In nucleotides, the CDR3 is TGTGCCAGCAGCCAAGGAACAGCACCAGGCCCTTATAGCAATCAGCCCCAGCATTTT.

The chain combines TRBV27 with TRBJ2-5; 10 bases map to TRBD1. Germline V gives CDR1 MNHEY, CDR2 SMNVEV (reference sequence). V was clipped by 5 bases and J by 5 bases; unmatched bases: 8. The CDR3 is 15 residues long. DNA for the CDR3: TGTGCCAGCAGTCCCGACAGGGGGCTAAATGAGACCCAGTACTTC. Its protein is CASSPDRGLNETQYF.

This clone was recorded only once. The rearrangement uses TRBV21-1 and TRBJ1-4; TRBD1 is the table's D call and was not checked against the DNA. TRBV21-1 counts as a pseudogene. The CDR3 runs 20 residues. CDR3 protein: CASSKDKAGTGKSRGEKLFF. CDR3 DNA: TGTGCCAGCAGCAAAGACAAGGCCGGGACAGGGAAGTCGCGCGGTGAAAAACTGTTTTTT.

V usage is TRBV11-2 and J usage is TRBJ2-5, with D perhaps matching TRBD1 (6 bases). CDR1 is SGHAT and CDR2 is FQNNGV in the germline V gene. The CDR3 is 16 residues long. The germline V and J ends were trimmed by 5 bases and 4 bases, with 20 bases remaining between them. CDR3 in amino acids: CASSRLGGKLRETQYF. Written as DNA, the CDR3 is TGTGCCAGCAGCCGCCTTGGGGGCAAACTAAGAGAGACCCAGTACTTC.

The V and J genes are TRBV5-1 and TRBJ2-3, with 12 bases fitting TRBD2. Trimming removed 3 bases from V and 5 bases from J; junction bases left unmatched: 4. CDR1 is SGHRS, CDR2 YFSETQ, per germline. CDR3 size: 15 residues. CDR3 amino acids: CASSCRTSGIDTQYF. As DNA, the CDR3 is TGCGCCAGCAGCTGCAGGACTAGCGGGATAGATACGCAGTATTTT.

This chain links TRBV7-2 with TRBJ1-5, with 8 bases aligning to TRBD1. Germline CDR1 reads SGHTA; CDR2 reads FQGNSA. V lost 1 base to trimming and J lost 0 bases; unmatched junction nucleotides: 8. This CDR3 spans 18 amino acids. CDR3 residues: CASSLELTGDYSNQPQHF. As DNA, the CDR3 is TGTGCCAGCAGCTTAGAACTGACAGGGGATTATAGCAATCAGCCCCAGCATTTT. Supplemented by reference TRBV7-2 and TRBJ1-5, the full variable domain reads GAGVSQSPSNKVTEKGKDVELRCDPISGHTALYWYRQSLGQGLEFLIYFQGNSAPDKSGLPSDRFSAERTGGSVSTLTIQRTQQEDSAVYLCASSLELTGDYSNQPQHFGDGTRLSIL.

This clone has only one observation. The chain combines TRBV10-1 with TRBJ2-3, with TRBD1 matching 8 bases. Germline CDR1 reads WNHNN; CDR2 reads SYGVQD (reference sequence). The length of the CDR3 is 16 residues. Losses at the gene ends were 10 bases for V and 2 bases for J; bases not matched to a gene: 14. This CDR3 is CATQPGTGNSTDTQYF. The CDR3 bases are TGCGCCACCCAACCTGGGACAGGAAACTCCACAGATACGCAGTATTTT.

The chain carries TRBV6-5 and TRBJ2-7; 8 bases line up with TRBD2. Per germline, CDR1 MNHEY and CDR2 SVGAGI. The length of the CDR3 is 14 residues. V shed 4 bases, J shed 6 bases, and the junction held 8 bases outside the gene matches. In nucleotides, the CDR3 is TGTGCCAGCAGTTCATCCGGGACTAGATGCGAGCAGTACTTC. Translation: CASSSSGTRCEQYF.

This sequence joins TRBV4-2 and TRBJ2-1, with TRBD2 matching over 15 bases. Germline loops: CDR1 LGHNA, CDR2 YNFKEQ. J was trimmed by 6 bases and V by 4 bases; bases with no gene match: 4. The CDR3 runs 16 residues. CDR3 DNA sequence: TGTGCCAGCAGCCCCGGACTAGCGGGAGGGGCCAATGAGCAGTTCTTC. Encoded protein: CASSPGLAGGANEQFF.

This rearrangement joins TRBV5-1 to TRBJ2-7; 9 bases are a match to TRBD1. The J segment lost 0 bases and the V segment lost 4 bases, leaving 8 bases of the junction unmatched. Germline assignment: CDR1 SGHRS and CDR2 YFSETQ. The CDR3 covers 16 residues. DNA of the CDR3: TGCGCCAGCAGCCCAAACAGGGGGCCTAGCTCCTACGAGCAGTACTTC. As protein: CASSPNRGPSSYEQYF.

The chain recombines TRBV5-1 with TRBJ1-1; weak D call: TRBD1 (6 bases). Trimming cost V 4 bases and J 5 bases, with 15 bases left between them. The CDR3 totals 14 residues. Per germline, CDR1 SGHRS and CDR2 YFSETQ. The DNA of the CDR3 is TGCGCCAGCAGCCGAGGGGGAAGCGATACTGAAGCTTTCTTT. It codes for CASSRGGSDTEAFF.

V usage is TRBV30 and J usage is TRBJ2-7; a possible D gene is TRBD1 (5 bases). Germline loops: CDR1 GTSNPN, CDR2 SVGIG (reference sequence). V gave up 3 bases and J gave up 7 bases, with 7 bases separating them. CDR3 length equals 10 residues. The CDR3 DNA reads TGTGCCTGGAGGGGGCGTGAGCAGTACTTC. Translating it yields CAWRGREQYF. Based on the CDR3 plus reference TRBV30 and TRBJ2-7, the full variable domain is SQTIHQWPATLVQPVGSPLSLECTVEGTSNPNLYWYRQAAGRGLQLLFYSVGIGQISSEVPQNLSASRPQDRQFILSSKKLLLSDSGFYLCAWRGREQYFGPGTRLTVT.

Points on this clone: Other nucleotide sequences from this sample produce the same CDR3. The chain links TRBV6-5 to TRBJ2-1; 13 bases match TRBD2. The CDR3 spans 16 residues. Looked up from germline, CDR1 is MNHEY and CDR2 is SVGAGI. The V gene end was trimmed by 2 bases and the J gene end by 7 bases; junction bases not matched to a gene: 5. CDR3 amino acids: CASSYRLAGGGNEQFF. The CDR3 DNA reads TGTGCCAGCAGTTACCGACTAGCGGGAGGAGGTAATGAGCAGTTCTTC.